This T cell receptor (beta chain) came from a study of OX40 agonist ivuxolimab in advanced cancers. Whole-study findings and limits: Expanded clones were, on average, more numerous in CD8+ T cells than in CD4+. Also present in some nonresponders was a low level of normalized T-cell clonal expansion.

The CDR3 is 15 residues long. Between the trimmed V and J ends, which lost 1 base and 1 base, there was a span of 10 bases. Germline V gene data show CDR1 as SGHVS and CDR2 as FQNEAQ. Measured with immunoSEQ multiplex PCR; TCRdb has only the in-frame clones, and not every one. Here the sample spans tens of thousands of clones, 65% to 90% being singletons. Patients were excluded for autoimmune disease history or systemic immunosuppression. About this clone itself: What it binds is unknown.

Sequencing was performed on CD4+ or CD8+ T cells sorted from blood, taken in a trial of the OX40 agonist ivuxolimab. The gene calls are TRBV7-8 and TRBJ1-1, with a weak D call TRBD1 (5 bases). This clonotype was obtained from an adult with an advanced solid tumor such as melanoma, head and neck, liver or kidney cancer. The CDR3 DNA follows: TGTGCCAGCAGCTTAGATCCGGGGGGGAACACTGAAGCTTTCTTT. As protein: CASSLDPGGNTEAFF.